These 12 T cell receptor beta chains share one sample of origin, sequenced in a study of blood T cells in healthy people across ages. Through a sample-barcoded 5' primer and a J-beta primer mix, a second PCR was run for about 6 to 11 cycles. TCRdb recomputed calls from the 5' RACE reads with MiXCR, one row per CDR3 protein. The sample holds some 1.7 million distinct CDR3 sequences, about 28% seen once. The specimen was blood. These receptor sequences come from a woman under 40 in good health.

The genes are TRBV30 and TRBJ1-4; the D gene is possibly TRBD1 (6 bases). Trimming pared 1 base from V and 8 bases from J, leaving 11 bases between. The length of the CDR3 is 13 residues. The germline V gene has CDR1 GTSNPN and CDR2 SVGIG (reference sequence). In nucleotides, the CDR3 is TGTGCCTGGAGTGCAGGGGCTCGGGAAAAACTGTTTTTT. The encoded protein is CAWSAGAREKLFF.

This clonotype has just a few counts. The CDR3 nucleotides are TGTGCCAGCAGCTCAGGGACTCCCCTCACAGATACGCAGTATTTT. This translates into CASSSGTPLTDTQYF. This chain connects TRBV7-9 to TRBJ2-3; possibly TRBD2 for D (6 bases). The CDR3 runs 15 residues. The V and J ends lost 4 bases and 2 bases respectively, with 13 bases between them. The germline V gene encodes CDR1 SEHNR and CDR2 FQNEAQ (reference sequence).

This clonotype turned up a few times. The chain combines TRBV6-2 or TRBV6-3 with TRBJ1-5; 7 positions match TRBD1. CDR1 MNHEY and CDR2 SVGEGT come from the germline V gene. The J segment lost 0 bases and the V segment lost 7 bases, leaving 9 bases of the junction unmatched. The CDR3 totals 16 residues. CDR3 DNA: TGTGCCAGCACCGGGACAGCGCCATATAGCAATCAGCCCCAGCATTTT. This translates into CASTGTAPYSNQPQHF.

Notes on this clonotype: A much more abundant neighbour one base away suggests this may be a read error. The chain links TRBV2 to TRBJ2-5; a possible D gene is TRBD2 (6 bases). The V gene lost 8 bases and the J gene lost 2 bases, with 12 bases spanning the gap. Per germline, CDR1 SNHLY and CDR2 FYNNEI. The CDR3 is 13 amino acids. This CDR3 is CASVRGRQETQYF. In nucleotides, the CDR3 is TGTGCCAGCGTTCGGGGGAGACAAGAGACCCAGTACTTC.

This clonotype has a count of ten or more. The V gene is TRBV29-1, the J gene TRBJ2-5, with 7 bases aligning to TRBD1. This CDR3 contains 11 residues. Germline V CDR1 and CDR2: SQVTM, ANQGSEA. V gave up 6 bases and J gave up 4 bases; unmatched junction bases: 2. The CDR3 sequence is CSVGQVETQYF. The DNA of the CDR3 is TGCAGCGTAGGACAGGTAGAGACCCAGTACTTC.

CDR3 in DNA: TGTGCCGGTAGGAACGCAGATACGCAGTATTTT. Translating gives CAGRNADTQYF. The genes are TRBV12-3 or TRBV12-4 and TRBJ2-3; no firm D call. The V end lost 11 bases, the J end lost 4 bases, and 10 bases lay between the germline ends. The CDR3 has 11 amino acids.

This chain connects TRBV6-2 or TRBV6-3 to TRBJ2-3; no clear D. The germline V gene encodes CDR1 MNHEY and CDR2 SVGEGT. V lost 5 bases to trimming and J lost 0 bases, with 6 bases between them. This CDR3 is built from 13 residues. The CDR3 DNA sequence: TGTGCCAGCAGTCGGTACAGCACAGATACGCAGTATTTT. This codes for CASSRYSTDTQYF.

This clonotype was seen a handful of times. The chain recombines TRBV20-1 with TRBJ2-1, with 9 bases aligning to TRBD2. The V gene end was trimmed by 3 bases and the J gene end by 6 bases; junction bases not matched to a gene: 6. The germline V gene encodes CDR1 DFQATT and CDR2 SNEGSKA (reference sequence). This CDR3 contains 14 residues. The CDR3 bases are TGCAGTGCTAGTCCCAGCGGGAGGAGCAATGAGCAGTTCTTC. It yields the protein CSASPSGRSNEQFF.

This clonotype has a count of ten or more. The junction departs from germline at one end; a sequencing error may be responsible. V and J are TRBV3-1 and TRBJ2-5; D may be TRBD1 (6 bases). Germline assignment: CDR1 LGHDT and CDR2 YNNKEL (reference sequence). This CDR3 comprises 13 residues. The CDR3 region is CSSSQVVRGFEYF. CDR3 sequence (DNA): TGTTCCAGCAGCCAAGTCGTCAGGGGATTTGAGTACTTC.

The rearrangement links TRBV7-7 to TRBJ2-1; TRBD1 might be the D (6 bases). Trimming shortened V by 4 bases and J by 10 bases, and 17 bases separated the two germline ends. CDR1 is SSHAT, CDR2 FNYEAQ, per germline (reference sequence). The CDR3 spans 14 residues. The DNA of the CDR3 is TGTGCCAGCAGCTCAAGGGGGACCGGCTGGGAGCAGTTCTTC. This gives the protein CASSSRGTGWEQFF.

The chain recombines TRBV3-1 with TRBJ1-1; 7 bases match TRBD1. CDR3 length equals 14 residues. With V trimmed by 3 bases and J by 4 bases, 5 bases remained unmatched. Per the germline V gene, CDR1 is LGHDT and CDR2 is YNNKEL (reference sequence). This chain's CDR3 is CASSHRNRGTEAFF. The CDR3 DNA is TGTGCCAGCAGCCATCGTAACAGGGGCACTGAAGCTTTCTTT.

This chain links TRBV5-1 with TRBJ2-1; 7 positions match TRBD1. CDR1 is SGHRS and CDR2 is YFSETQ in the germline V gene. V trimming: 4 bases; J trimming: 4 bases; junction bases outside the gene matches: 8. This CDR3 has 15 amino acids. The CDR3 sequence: CASSTRDSRYNEQFF. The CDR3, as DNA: TGCGCCAGCAGCACCCGGGACAGTCGGTACAATGAGCAGTTCTTC.